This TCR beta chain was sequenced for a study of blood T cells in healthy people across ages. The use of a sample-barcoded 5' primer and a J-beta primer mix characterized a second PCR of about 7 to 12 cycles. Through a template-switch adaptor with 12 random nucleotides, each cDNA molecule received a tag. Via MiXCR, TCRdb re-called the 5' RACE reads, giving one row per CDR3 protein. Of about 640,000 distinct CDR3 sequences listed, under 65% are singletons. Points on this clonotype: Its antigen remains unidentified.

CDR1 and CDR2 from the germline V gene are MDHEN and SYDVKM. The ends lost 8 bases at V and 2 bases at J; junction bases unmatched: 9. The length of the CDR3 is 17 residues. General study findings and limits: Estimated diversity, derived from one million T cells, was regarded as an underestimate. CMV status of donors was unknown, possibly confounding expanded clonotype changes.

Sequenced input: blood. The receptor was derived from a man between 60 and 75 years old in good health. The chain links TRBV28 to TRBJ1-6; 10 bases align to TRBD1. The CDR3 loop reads CASGSGTGDTYNSPLHF. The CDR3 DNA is TGTGCCAGCGGCTCCGGGACAGGGGACACCTATAATTCACCCCTCCACTTT.